What follows are 32 T cell receptor beta chains derived from one specimen sequenced in a study of OX40 agonist ivuxolimab in advanced cancers. The library was built by means of the immunoSEQ multiplex PCR assay. This immuneACCESS table, as held by TCRdb, lists in-frame sequences with V and J called but not all clones. Of the missing ones, under half trace to an unresolved V gene in checked studies; the others have no known cause. The sample profile shows 80,000 or so clones; roughly 92% of them were found once. Jointly, the top ten make up about 0.61% of the sample. The source was CD4+ or CD8+ T cells sorted from blood, collected in a trial of the OX40 agonist ivuxolimab. These receptors were taken from an adult with an advanced solid tumor such as melanoma, head and neck, liver or kidney cancer.

The chain combines TRBV5-1 with TRBJ1-6; D not resolved. Germline assignment: CDR1 SGHRS and CDR2 YFSETQ. Deletions cut 2 bases from V and 6 bases from J, with 15 bases between. The CDR3 spans 16 residues. CDR3 in amino acids: CASSFGADNFNSPLHF. DNA of the CDR3: TGCGCCAGCAGCTTCGGCGCAGACAACTTTAATTCACCCCTCCACTTT. Combining the CDR3 with reference TRBV5-1 and TRBJ1-6 gives the whole variable domain KAGVTQTPRYLIKTRGQQVTLSCSPISGHRSVSWYQQTPGQGLQFLFEYFSETQRNKGNFPGRFSGRQFSNSRSEMNVSTLELGDSALYLCASSFGADNFNSPLHFGNGTRLTVT.

This clone was observed once. The chain combines TRBV11-2 with TRBJ2-3; possible D gene TRBD1, 7 bases. V lost 5 bases, J lost 2 bases, and 14 bases lay in between. This CDR3 has 15 residues. The germline CDR1 and CDR2 sequences are SGHAT and FQNNGV. CDR3 coding DNA: TGTGCCAGCAGCGCCGCGGGACAGACCACAGATACGCAGTATTTT. Protein sequence: CASSAAGQTTDTQYF.

The chain couples TRBV1 to TRBJ2-7; TRBD2 is the table's D call, not checked against the DNA. TRBV1 constitutes a pseudogene. The CDR3 consists of 15 residues. CDR3 sequence reads: CTSLQTGTPSYEQYF. CDR3 in DNA: TGCACCAGCCTCCAAACGGGGACTCCCTCCTACGAGCAGTACTTC.

Written as DNA, the CDR3 is TGTGCCAGTAGTATTTCGGGACGGAACTCCTACAATGAGCAGTTCTTC. Translated: CASSISGRNSYNEQFF. The V call is TRBV19, the J call TRBJ2-1; D is tentatively TRBD1 or TRBD2 (5 bases each). This CDR3 region has 16 residues. Germline values: CDR1 LNHDA, CDR2 SQIVND (reference sequence). V gave up 3 bases and J gave up 0 bases, with 12 bases separating them.

The rearrangement joins TRBV6-6 to TRBJ2-5; 7 bases are shared with TRBD1. With 5 bases clipped from V and 3 bases from J, the junction kept 6 bases outside the gene matches. The CDR3 has 14 amino acids. Germline-derived CDR1 and CDR2 are MNHNY and SVGAGI (reference sequence). The CDR3 DNA reads TGTGCCAGCAGTCAGGGGGTTTGGGAAGAGACCCAGTACTTC. As protein: CASSQGVWEETQYF.

This clone was picked up one time. The V call is TRBV5-1, the J call TRBJ2-7; TRBD2 might be the D (6 bases). The CDR3 runs 14 residues. Germline CDR1 SGHRS, CDR2 YFSETQ. Trimming removed 4 bases from V and 2 bases from J, with 13 bases in between. CDR3 protein: CASSPDGGAYEQYF. CDR3 coding DNA: TGCGCCAGCAGCCCCGACGGCGGGGCCTACGAGCAGTACTTC.

The chain carries TRBV11-2 and TRBJ2-7; tentatively, D is TRBD1 or TRBD2 (5 bases each). The CDR3 extends over 14 amino acids. The V end was cut by 1 base, the J end by 6 bases, with 13 bases between. From germline, CDR1 is SGHAT and CDR2 FQNNGV. The CDR3 sequence is CASSLGDPPPEQYF. CDR3 DNA sequence: TGTGCCAGCAGCTTAGGGGACCCACCCCCCGAGCAGTACTTC.

This CDR3 reads CSVVENYNEQFF. In DNA form, the CDR3 reads TGCAGCGTTGTGGAGAACTACAATGAGCAGTTCTTC. The chain has TRBV29-1 and TRBJ2-1; D is undetermined. The CDR3 is 12 amino acids. In germline, CDR1 is SQVTM, CDR2 ANQGSEA. The V end lost 4 bases, the J end lost 3 bases, and 7 bases lay between the germline ends.

The chain is built from TRBV27 and TRBJ2-5; D gene uncertain. This CDR3 region has 13 residues. V lost 4 bases, J lost 3 bases, and 9 bases lay in between. CDR1 is MNHEY and CDR2 is SMNVEV in the germline V gene (reference sequence). CDR3 DNA: TGTGCCAGCAGTTCAACTCGAAAAGAGACCCAGTACTTC. Residues: CASSSTRKETQYF.

The chain recombines TRBV4-1 with TRBJ2-5, with D hard to call. Per the germline V gene, CDR1 is MGHRA and CDR2 is YSYEKL. The CDR3 loop spans 15 amino acids. The germline V and J ends were trimmed by 0 bases and 3 bases, with 11 bases remaining between them. The chain's CDR3 is CASSQDWPLKETQYF. CDR3 DNA: TGCGCCAGCAGCCAAGATTGGCCACTAAAAGAGACCCAGTACTTC.

In its sample, this clone was seen once. The CDR3 DNA is TGCGCCAGCAGCTACCGTGGTAACACTGAAGCTTTCTTT. This sequence encodes CASSYRGNTEAFF. V usage is TRBV5-1 and J usage is TRBJ1-1; D is ambiguous. The germline gives CDR1 SGHRS, CDR2 YFSETQ. CDR3 length equals 13 residues. Trimming took 3 bases from V and 2 from J, leaving 8 bases between them. Based on the CDR3 plus reference TRBV5-1 and TRBJ1-1, the full variable domain is KAGVTQTPRYLIKTRGQQVTLSCSPISGHRSVSWYQQTPGQGLQFLFEYFSETQRNKGNFPGRFSGRQFSNSRSEMNVSTLELGDSALYLCASSYRGNTEAFFGQGTRLTVV.

The chain recombines TRBV11-1 with TRBJ1-1; D unclear. The germline V gene encodes CDR1 SGHAT and CDR2 FQDESV (reference sequence). Trimming removed 1 base at V and 5 bases at J, with 11 bases between. This CDR3 spans 14 amino acids. CDR3 sequence reads: CASSLEYVGTEAFF. The CDR3 DNA sequence: TGTGCCAGCAGCTTAGAATACGTGGGGACTGAAGCTTTCTTT. Full variable domain (missing parts from reference TRBV11-1 and TRBJ1-1): EAEVAQSPRYKITEKSQAVAFWCDPISGHATLYWYRQILGQGPELLVQFQDESVVDDSQLPKDRFSAERLKGVDSTLKIQPAELGDSAMYLCASSLEYVGTEAFFGQGTRLTVV.

This rearrangement joins TRBV9 to TRBJ1-5; 7 positions agree with TRBD1. CDR3 length: 15 amino acids. The V gene's germline CDR1 is SGDLS and CDR2 YYNGEE. V was clipped by 3 bases and J by 7 bases; unmatched bases: 10. The CDR3 DNA sequence: TGTGCCAGCAGCGCAAGTGGAGGGGGCGGGCAGCCCCAGCATTTT. Residues: CASSASGGGGQPQHF.

This chain joins TRBV19 and TRBJ2-7, with D possibly being TRBD2 (6 bases). The V and J ends lost 6 bases and 6 bases respectively, with 15 bases between them. The CDR3 covers 13 residues. Germline assignment: CDR1 LNHDA and CDR2 SQIVND (reference sequence). The CDR3 is CASSGTPPSEQYF. CDR3 nucleotide sequence: TGTGCCAGTAGCGGGACTCCTCCCTCCGAGCAGTACTTC. Combining the CDR3 with reference TRBV19 and TRBJ2-7 gives the whole variable domain DGGITQSPKYLFRKEGQNVTLSCEQNLNHDAMYWYRQDPGQGLRLIYYSQIVNDFQKGDIAEGYSVSREKKESFPLTVTSAQKNPTAFYLCASSGTPPSEQYFGPGTRLTVT.

The chain employs TRBV11-1 and TRBJ2-1; D gene ambiguous. CDR1 SGHAT and CDR2 FQDESV come from the germline V gene (reference sequence). This CDR3 comprises 11 residues. Trimming removed 2 bases at V and 5 bases at J, with 1 base between. CDR3 sequence reads: CASSLNNEQFF. The CDR3 coding sequence is TGTGCCAGCAGCTTAAACAATGAGCAGTTCTTC.

The chain couples TRBV21-1 to TRBJ1-5; the table assigns TRBD1, which was not confirmed against the DNA. TRBV21-1 is shown as a pseudogene. There are 14 residues in the CDR3. The CDR3 sequence: CASVRDRDDQPQHF. The CDR3 DNA is TGTGCCAGCGTCCGGGACAGAGACGATCAGCCCCAGCATTTT.

V gene TRBV6-4 combines with J gene TRBJ2-1; D remains unclear. CDR1 and CDR2 from the germline V gene are MRHNA and SNTAGT. V was cut by 7 bases and J by 7 bases, with 14 bases left in between. This CDR3 contains 13 residues. CDR3 DNA sequence: TGTGCCAGCAAGAATGTGGGCACGAATGAGCAGTTCTTC. Translating it yields CASKNVGTNEQFF.

This rearrangement joins TRBV18 to TRBJ1-1; possible D gene TRBD1, 6 bases. From germline, CDR1 is KGHSH and CDR2 LQKENI. CDR3 length equals 17 residues. V gave up 1 base and J gave up 1 base, with 16 bases separating them. The CDR3 loop reads CASSPLRPGATNTEAFF. CDR3 coding DNA: TGTGCCAGCTCACCACTTAGGCCAGGGGCTACGAACACTGAAGCTTTCTTT.

The rearrangement links TRBV5-6 to TRBJ2-1; 8 positions match TRBD2. This CDR3 region has 15 residues. V trimming: 2 bases; J trimming: 4 bases; junction bases outside the gene matches: 5. Germline CDR1 SGHDT, CDR2 YYEEEE. The CDR3 loop is CASSFTGGPYNEQFF. For the CDR3, the DNA is TGTGCCAGCAGCTTCACGGGGGGGCCTTACAATGAGCAGTTCTTC. Combining the CDR3 with reference TRBV5-6 and TRBJ2-1 gives the whole variable domain DAGVTQSPTHLIKTRGQQVTLRCSPKSGHDTVSWYQQALGQGPQFIFQYYEEEERQRGNFPDRFSGHQFPNYSSELNVNALLLGDSALYLCASSFTGGPYNEQFFGPGTRLTVL.

The chain employs TRBV4-1 and TRBJ2-7; 9 bases map to TRBD1. The CDR3 contains 14 residues. The V and J ends lost 0 bases and 5 bases, in that order; junction bases with no gene match: 2. The V gene's germline CDR1 is MGHRA and CDR2 YSYEKL. CDR3 protein: CASSQDGTGHEQYF. The CDR3 DNA reads as TGCGCCAGCAGCCAAGATGGGACAGGGCACGAGCAGTACTTC.

The chain carries TRBV18 and TRBJ1-5; no definite D call. Trimming took 3 bases from V and 0 from J, leaving 12 bases between them. The CDR3 is 16 residues long. Germline assignment: CDR1 KGHSH and CDR2 LQKENI. This chain's CDR3 is CASSPEGGYSNQPQHF. CDR3 nucleotides: TGTGCCAGCTCACCGGAGGGCGGATATAGCAATCAGCCCCAGCATTTT.

The rearrangement uses TRBV10-3 and TRBJ2-1; 11 nucleotides line up with TRBD1. V trimming: 7 bases; J trimming: 0 bases; junction bases outside the gene matches: 2. The CDR3 sequence is 15 residues long. From germline, CDR1 is ENHRY and CDR2 SYGVKD. The CDR3 here is CAIMGTGGSYNEQFF. In DNA form, the CDR3 reads TGTGCCATCATGGGGACAGGGGGCTCCTACAATGAGCAGTTCTTC.

CDR3 loop: CASSLASRSGLFF. The CDR3 DNA sequence: TGCGCCAGCAGCTTGGCCTCGCGTAGCGGTCTGTTTTTT. The rearrangement links TRBV5-1 to TRBJ2-2, with a possible D match to TRBD2 (6 bases). The CDR3 runs to 13 residues. V gave up 0 bases and J gave up 14 bases, with 14 bases separating them. From germline, CDR1 is SGHRS and CDR2 YFSETQ.

The chain joins TRBV19 to TRBJ1-2; D perhaps matches TRBD1 (5 bases). The V gene's germline CDR1 is LNHDA and CDR2 SQIVND (reference sequence). The ends were cut back, 6 bases at V and 8 bases at J, with 16 bases in the middle. CDR3 size: 13 residues. CDR3 DNA: TGTGCCAGTAGGGTGGGGGACCATACGGGCTACACCTTC. This codes for CASRVGDHTGYTF.

This clone appeared a single time. This chain joins TRBV30 and TRBJ2-3, with D perhaps TRBD2 (8 bases). Germline V gene data show CDR1 as GTSNPN and CDR2 as SVGIG (reference sequence). This CDR3 has 16 residues. Trimming took 0 bases from V and 2 from J, leaving 15 bases between them. CDR3: CAWSVSGTASTDTQYF. CDR3 bases: TGTGCCTGGAGTGTTAGCGGGACAGCCTCCACAGATACGCAGTATTTT.

V is TRBV2 and J is TRBJ2-1; possible D gene TRBD2, 7 bases. This CDR3 has 12 residues. Trimming stripped 6 bases from V and 8 bases from J, with 11 bases between. CDR1 and CDR2 (germline): SNHLY, FYNNEI. The CDR3 is CASRKGGDEQFF. The CDR3 DNA is TGTGCCAGCAGAAAAGGGGGGGATGAGCAGTTCTTC.

The chain is built from TRBV6-5 and TRBJ1-5, with unresolved D. This CDR3 is built from 15 residues. V lost 5 bases and J 0 bases, leaving 11 bases between the germline ends. Looked up from germline, CDR1 is MNHEY and CDR2 is SVGAGI. The CDR3, as DNA: TGTGCCAGCAGTCGCCAGCCGTATAGCAATCAGCCCCAGCATTTT. This sequence encodes CASSRQPYSNQPQHF.

This rearrangement joins TRBV28 to TRBJ2-5, with D perhaps matching TRBD2 (6 bases). CDR1 and CDR2 from the germline V gene are MDHEN and SYDVKM. The CDR3 spans 15 residues. The V end lost 6 bases, the J end lost 2 bases, and 16 bases lay between the germline ends. CDR3 sequence reads: CASSPSKLAQETQYF. The CDR3 nucleotides read TGTGCCAGCAGCCCCAGTAAACTAGCACAAGAGACCCAGTACTTC.

The rearrangement links TRBV5-6 to TRBJ2-1; the D is unclear. Germline values: CDR1 SGHDT, CDR2 YYEEEE. CDR3 length: 12 residues. V lost 3 bases and J lost 4, with 5 bases in between. The CDR3 nucleotides are TGTGCCAGCAGCTCCCGGTACAATGAGCAGTTCTTC. Translating gives CASSSRYNEQFF.

The rearrangement joins TRBV5-1 to TRBJ2-7, with TRBD1 matching over 7 bases. Germline assignment: CDR1 SGHRS and CDR2 YFSETQ. Unmatched junction bases numbered 7, after V lost 7 bases and J lost 0 bases. The CDR3 is 14 residues long. Here the CDR3 reads CASGGQTSSYEQYF. In DNA, the CDR3 is TGCGCCAGCGGGGGACAGACGAGCTCCTACGAGCAGTACTTC.

The rearrangement links TRBV5-1 to TRBJ2-1; D gene uncertain. Per germline, CDR1 SGHRS and CDR2 YFSETQ. V was shortened by 0 bases and J by 0 bases, with 7 bases between the two germline ends. This CDR3 has 15 amino acids. CDR3 nucleotides: TGCGCCAGCAGCTTGGGATTAAGCTCCTACAATGAGCAGTTCTTC. Protein product: CASSLGLSSYNEQFF.

This chain uses TRBV18 with TRBJ1-2; D gene uncertain. This CDR3 has 16 residues. V was clipped by 3 bases and J by 6 bases, with 20 bases between them. Germline lookup yields CDR1 KGHSH and CDR2 LQKENI. Written as DNA, the CDR3 is TGTGCCAGCTCACCGTATGAGGCGAACCCCCCGGATGGCTACACCTTC. Its translation is CASSPYEANPPDGYTF.